These 18 T cell receptor beta chains share one sample of origin, sequenced in a study of blood T cell repertoires in COVID-19. Here immunoSEQ multiplex PCR was the method, and the copy in TCRdb shows in-frame clones only, minus some. The repertoire holds under 200,000 clones, with roughly 87% as singletons. The specimen was PBMCs or T cells enriched from blood (not recorded which). Source of these receptors: a woman between 45 and 60 years old who had recovered from COVID-19.

The V and J genes are TRBV7-2 and TRBJ2-5; 13 bases agree with TRBD2. This CDR3 is 15 amino acids long. J lost 7 bases, V lost 5 bases, and 7 bases had no gene match. The germline V gene has CDR1 SGHTA and CDR2 FQGNSA. For the CDR3, the DNA is TGTGCCAGCAGCGCCCGACTAGCGGGAGGCGGGACCCAGTACTTC. Translating gives CASSARLAGGGTQYF.

The gene calls are TRBV5-1 and TRBJ2-3; D gene unclear. CDR3 length equals 15 residues. The germline V gene encodes CDR1 SGHRS and CDR2 YFSETQ. V lost 3 bases and J lost 0, with 11 bases in between. DNA for the CDR3: TGCGCCAGCAGCTCGAACTACCCAAGCACAGATACGCAGTATTTT. Amino acids: CASSSNYPSTDTQYF.

This rearrangement joins TRBV3-1 (or the pseudogene TRBV3-2) to TRBJ2-7, with a weak D call TRBD2 (5 bases). The CDR3 is 13 amino acids. Germline CDR1 LGHDT, CDR2 YNNKEL (reference sequence). The V and J ends lost 0 bases and 5 bases respectively, with 8 bases between them. CDR3: CASSQDMGDEQYF. The CDR3, as DNA: TGTGCCAGCAGCCAAGATATGGGAGACGAGCAGTACTTC.

This clone appeared a single time. The chain joins TRBV6-4 to TRBJ2-3; 16 positions match TRBD2. This CDR3 spans 16 amino acids. Trimming cost V 7 bases and J 3 bases; bases outside gene matches: 4. Germline lookup yields CDR1 MRHNA and CDR2 SNTAGT. Here the CDR3 reads CASIGTSGRATDTQYF. The CDR3 DNA sequence: TGTGCCAGCATCGGGACTAGCGGGAGGGCGACAGATACGCAGTATTTT.

The CDR3 protein is CASSPGGGLRGEQFF. The CDR3 DNA is TGTGCCAGCAGCCCAGGAGGTGGTCTACGGGGTGAGCAGTTCTTC. The chain couples TRBV9 to TRBJ2-1; D might be TRBD2 (5 bases). V lost 4 bases and J 9 bases, leaving 20 bases between the germline ends. Germline V gene data show CDR1 as SGDLS and CDR2 as YYNGEE. This CDR3 has 15 residues.

The gene calls are TRBV24-1 and TRBJ2-1; TRBD2 matches at 16 bases. CDR3 size: 15 residues. Germline V lookup: CDR1 KGHDR, CDR2 SFDVKD. J lost 8 bases, V lost 7 bases, and 4 bases had no gene match. This CDR3 reads CATSGTSGRADEQFF. The CDR3 DNA reads TGTGCCACCAGCGGGACTAGCGGGAGGGCAGATGAGCAGTTCTTC.

The chain combines TRBV28 with TRBJ2-1; D unresolved. The germline gives CDR1 MDHEN, CDR2 SYDVKM. The CDR3 consists of 12 residues. Trimming pared 2 bases from V and 16 bases from J, leaving 15 bases between. CDR3 bases: TGTGCCAGCAGTTTAGTTAGTCGCACCGCCTTCTTC. Translated: CASSLVSRTAFF.

The genes are TRBV7-6 and TRBJ2-7; perhaps TRBD1 as D (5 bases). V was cut by 1 base and J by 7 bases, with 23 bases left in between. The germline V gene has CDR1 SGHVS and CDR2 FNYEAQ. The CDR3 contains 17 residues. The CDR3, as DNA: TGTGCCAGCAGCTTAGGGGTTTTTTCAGGGCCCCGAGGAGAGCAGTACTTC. Translated: CASSLGVFSGPRGEQYF.

This chain links TRBV6-6 with TRBJ1-2; possible D gene TRBD1, 5 bases. CDR3 length: 12 residues. With 6 bases removed from V and 4 bases from J, the gap between germline ends came to 9 bases. CDR1 MNHNY and CDR2 SVGAGI come from the germline V gene (reference sequence). The CDR3 is CASSDSVYGYTF. Here the CDR3 DNA reads TGTGCCAGCAGCGACAGTGTCTATGGCTACACCTTC.

V usage is TRBV28 and J usage is TRBJ1-2; TRBD1 matches 9 bases. Germline CDR1 is MDHEN and CDR2 is SYDVKM. The CDR3 is 16 residues long. V lost 5 bases, J lost 3 bases, and 10 bases stayed unmatched. CDR3 nucleotides: TGTGCCAGCAGTGAAGTCCCGGGACAGGGAGACTATGGCTACACCTTC. It encodes CASSEVPGQGDYGYTF.

This chain links TRBV13 with TRBJ2-2, with 10 bases that match TRBD2. The germline gives CDR1 PRHDT, CDR2 FYEKMQ (reference sequence). The J segment lost 5 bases and the V segment lost 2 bases, leaving 14 bases of the junction unmatched. The CDR3 covers 19 residues. The chain's CDR3 is CASSLSSGLAGVNTGELFF. CDR3 bases: TGTGCCAGCAGCTTATCGTCAGGCCTAGCGGGAGTTAATACCGGGGAGCTGTTTTTT.

The chain combines TRBV2 with TRBJ1-4; 8 nucleotides agree with TRBD1. J was trimmed by 3 bases and V by 5 bases; bases with no gene match: 2. CDR3 length: 14 residues. The germline V gene has CDR1 SNHLY and CDR2 FYNNEI. The CDR3 spells CASSRQGPNEKLFF. The CDR3 nucleotides read TGTGCCAGCAGTAGACAGGGGCCTAATGAAAAACTGTTTTTT. The variable domain in full, completed from reference TRBV2 and TRBJ1-4, reads EPEVTQTPSHQVTQMGQEVILRCVPISNHLYFYWYRQILGQKVEFLVSFYNNEISEKSEIFDDQFSVERPDGSNFTLKIRSTKLEDSAMYFCASSRQGPNEKLFFGSGTQLSVL.

This clone was recorded only once. This chain connects TRBV6-5 to TRBJ1-4; TRBD1 matches at 7 bases. With V trimmed by 2 bases and J by 6 bases, 3 bases remained unmatched. The germline V gene encodes CDR1 MNHEY and CDR2 SVGAGI. The CDR3 runs 14 residues. CDR3 region: CASSYRGRDEKLFF. The CDR3 bases are TGTGCCAGCAGTTACAGGGGGCGCGATGAAAAACTGTTTTTT.

The gene calls are TRBV5-4 and TRBJ2-2; D is possibly TRBD2 (6 bases). The germline gives CDR1 SGHNT, CDR2 YYREEE (reference sequence). The V end lost 2 bases, the J end lost 2 bases, and 10 bases lay between the germline ends. The CDR3 is 15 residues long. CDR3 in amino acids: CASSFGGVNTGELFF. CDR3 coding DNA: TGTGCCAGCAGCTTTGGAGGGGTTAACACCGGGGAGCTGTTTTTT.

This chain links TRBV7-2 with TRBJ2-7, with 10 bases lining up with TRBD1. Germline V gives CDR1 SGHTA, CDR2 FQGNSA. This CDR3 has 14 residues. V gave up 9 bases and J gave up 4 bases; unmatched junction bases: 9. In DNA form, the CDR3 reads TGTGCCAGTGCCGAACCGGGACAGGGGTACGAGCAGTACTTC. Its translation: CASAEPGQGYEQYF.

The chain recombines TRBV5-4 with TRBJ1-1; 7 nucleotides match TRBD1. CDR3 size: 14 residues. The germline CDR1 and CDR2 sequences are SGHNT and YYREEE (reference sequence). Trimming at V came to 5 bases and at J to 6 bases, leaving 10 bases not matched to a gene. The CDR3 loop reads CASSRTGVGPEAFF. The CDR3 coding sequence is TGTGCCAGCAGTCGAACAGGGGTCGGGCCTGAAGCTTTCTTT.

This chain connects TRBV18 to TRBJ2-5; 8 nucleotides agree with TRBD1. CDR1 KGHSH and CDR2 LQKENI come from the germline V gene. The CDR3 length is 15 residues. V shed 3 bases and J 4 bases; nucleotides not matched to a gene: 7. CDR3 coding DNA: TGTGCCAGCTCACCCCCAGGGGGCGAGGGAGAGACCCAGTACTTC. As protein: CASSPPGGEGETQYF.

CDR3 nucleotide sequence: TGTGCCAGCAGCCAGGCCGGACTAGCGAGCCGAGATACGCAGTATTTT. This gives the protein CASSQAGLASRDTQYF. The chain recombines TRBV3-1 (or the pseudogene TRBV3-2) with TRBJ2-3; 9 positions agree with TRBD2. Germline trimming cut 3 bases from V and 5 bases from J; bases unmatched to any gene: 9. This CDR3 region has 16 residues. Per germline, CDR1 LGHDT and CDR2 YNNKEL (reference sequence).